The sequence of this T cell receptor beta chain was determined in a study of blood T cells in healthy people across ages. Study observations and caveats: Strong correlation was found linking TCR beta diversity to naive T cell percentage.

Trimming pared 8 bases from V and 0 bases from J, leaving 14 bases between. Germline V gene lookup returns CDR1 SNHLY and CDR2 FYNNEI. The CDR3 spans 15 residues. Comment on this clonotype: Its antigen is currently unknown.

For the second PCR, which ran for 7 to 11 cycles, a sample-barcoded 5' primer and a J-beta primer mix were used. Each cDNA molecule received a tag from a template-switch adaptor that had 12 random nucleotides. TCRdb redid the calling of the 5' RACE reads with MiXCR, one entry per CDR3 protein. Of approximately 800,000 distinct CDR3 sequences listed, about 55% were seen once; the top ten hold 41%. The source of this sequence is a man older than 75 in good health. V is TRBV2 and J is TRBJ2-1; weak D call: TRBD2 (6 bases). The sample was blood. DNA of the CDR3: TGTGCCAGCGCGGCTAGCGTGAGCTCCTACAATGAGCAGTTCTTC. Its translation is CASAASVSSYNEQFF.